Each of the 26 T cell receptor beta chains below was sequenced from the same sample in a study of blood T cell repertoires in COVID-19. This table comes from immunoSEQ multiplex PCR, and its TCRdb copy is limited to in-frame clones, with some not included. The sample records about 55,000 clones, over 75% being singletons. Material: peripheral blood. These receptors were obtained from an older man with acute or convalescent COVID-19.

The CDR3 coding sequence is TGTGCCAGCAGCCAAGAGGCCAGCAAAAACATTCAGTACTTC. This encodes CASSQEASKNIQYF. The chain has TRBV3-1 (or the pseudogene TRBV3-2) and TRBJ2-4; D remains unclear. The V and J ends lost 0 bases and 3 bases respectively, with 6 bases between them. This CDR3 region has 14 residues. Germline CDR1 reads LGHDT; CDR2 reads YNNKEL (reference sequence).

The chain has TRBV20-1 and TRBJ2-5, with D unresolved. Germline V gives CDR1 DFQATT, CDR2 SNEGSKA (reference sequence). Trimming stripped 6 bases from V and 4 bases from J, with 3 bases between. There are 9 residues in the CDR3. In nucleotides, the CDR3 is TGCAGTGCCCGAGAGACCCAGTACTTC. It specifies CSARETQYF.

DNA for the CDR3: TGTGCCATCAGGAAGCAAGGACAGGGAGGAAACACCATATATTTT. The encoded protein is CAIRKQGQGGNTIYF. The J gene is TRBJ1-3, the V gene TRBV10-3; 8 bases map to TRBD1. The trim removed 6 bases at V and 4 bases at J, leaving 8 bases unmatched. Germline loops: CDR1 ENHRY, CDR2 SYGVKD. CDR3 length: 15 residues.

The chain recombines TRBV7-9 with TRBJ2-5; 9 nucleotides match TRBD1. The length of the CDR3 is 14 residues. Germline loops: CDR1 SEHNR, CDR2 FQNEAQ (reference sequence). The V and J ends lost 5 bases and 5 bases, in that order; junction bases with no gene match: 6. The CDR3 reads CASSPGQGFETQYF. DNA of the CDR3: TGTGCCAGCAGCCCCGGACAGGGGTTCGAGACCCAGTACTTC.

The chain uses TRBV5-4 and TRBJ1-1; D is possibly TRBD1 (6 bases). Trimming cost V 4 bases and J 1 base, with 14 bases left between them. The CDR3 spans 15 residues. Germline-derived CDR1 and CDR2 are SGHNT and YYREEE (reference sequence). CDR3 DNA sequence: TGTGCCAGCAGCCTACAGGGTTCATCGAACACTGAAGCTTTCTTT. This sequence encodes CASSLQGSSNTEAFF.

V gene TRBV19 combines with J gene TRBJ2-6; tentatively, D is TRBD1 (6 bases). CDR3 length: 17 amino acids. Germline lookup yields CDR1 LNHDA and CDR2 SQIVND (reference sequence). Trimming removed 4 bases at V and 3 bases at J, with 16 bases between. CDR3 nucleotides: TGTGCCAGTAGTACTATGCTACAGGGTTATGGGGCCAACGTCCTGACTTTC. Translation gives CASSTMLQGYGANVLTF. Full variable domain (remainder filled in from reference TRBV19 and TRBJ2-6): DGGITQSPKYLFRKEGQNVTLSCEQNLNHDAMYWYRQDPGQGLRLIYYSQIVNDFQKGDIAEGYSVSREKKESFPLTVTSAQKNPTAFYLCASSTMLQGYGANVLTFGAGSRLTVL.

The V call is TRBV19, the J call TRBJ1-1; D may be TRBD1 (5 bases). Germline V lookup: CDR1 LNHDA, CDR2 SQIVND (reference sequence). The CDR3 runs to 15 residues. V was cut by 3 bases and J by 7 bases, with 18 bases left in between. In DNA, the CDR3 is TGTGCCAGTAGTATTAAGCAGGACACCCCCGGTGAAGCTTTCTTT. It is translated as CASSIKQDTPGEAFF.

The chain combines TRBV24-1 with TRBJ1-2; TRBD1 agrees at 7 bases. Unmatched junction bases numbered 11, after V lost 4 bases and J lost 4 bases. Germline-derived CDR1 and CDR2 are KGHDR and SFDVKD. This CDR3 comprises 16 residues. CDR3: CATSEASGQSRYGYTF. The DNA for the CDR3 is TGTGCCACCAGTGAGGCCTCGGGACAGAGCCGCTATGGCTACACCTTC.

The chain links TRBV5-6 to TRBJ2-7; 11 positions agree with TRBD1. Germline V gene lookup returns CDR1 SGHDT and CDR2 YYEEEE. The length of the CDR3 is 16 residues. V shed 1 base, J shed 6 bases, and the junction held 9 bases outside the gene matches. CDR3 loop: CASSLWGQGEKGEQYV. The DNA for the CDR3 is TGTGCCAGCAGCTTGTGGGGACAGGGGGAAAAAGGCGAGCAGTACGTC.

The chain links TRBV7-9 to TRBJ1-1; the D gene is possibly TRBD1 (5 bases). The CDR3 has 14 residues. In germline, CDR1 is SEHNR, CDR2 FQNEAQ (reference sequence). V dropped 5 bases and J dropped 0 bases, with 10 bases sitting between them. DNA of the CDR3: TGTGCCAGCAGCCCAGGGACTCTGAACACTGAAGCTTTCTTT. Translation: CASSPGTLNTEAFF.

This clone occurred a few times. This chain uses TRBV29-1 with TRBJ2-2, with 7 bases identical to TRBD1. After removal of 7 bases from V and 2 bases from J, the junction contained 4 bases not matched to a gene. The CDR3 runs to 13 residues. Germline-derived CDR1 and CDR2 are SQVTM and ANQGSEA. In nucleotides, the CDR3 is TGCAGCGGGCGACAGGGTAACACCGGGGAGCTGTTTTTT. The encoded protein is CSGRQGNTGELFF.

The rearrangement uses TRBV28 and TRBJ1-2; 9 bases are shared with TRBD1. V shed 7 bases, J shed 7 bases, and the junction held 7 bases outside the gene matches. This CDR3 has 13 residues. Germline V CDR1 and CDR2: MDHEN, SYDVKM. The CDR3 reads CASIPDRGSGYTF. Here the CDR3 DNA reads TGTGCCAGCATTCCGGACAGGGGAAGTGGCTACACCTTC.

The rearrangement links TRBV7-2 to TRBJ2-4; D may be TRBD2 (6 bases). CDR1 and CDR2 (germline): SGHTA, FQGNSA. This CDR3 spans 16 amino acids. The V end was cut by 1 base, the J end by 5 bases, with 15 bases between. As DNA, the CDR3 is TGTGCCAGCAGCTTAGGAGGTGTCGGGGGTGAAAACATTCAGTACTTC. Translated, it gives CASSLGGVGGENIQYF.

The rearrangement uses TRBV5-4 and TRBJ1-2, with 9 nucleotides matching TRBD1. The CDR3 is 15 amino acids. V lost 0 bases to trimming and J lost 8 bases; unmatched junction nucleotides: 8. The germline CDR1 and CDR2 sequences are SGHNT and YYREEE (reference sequence). CDR3 DNA: TGTGCCAGCAGCTTGGCCGACAGGGGGTTAGAGGGCTACACCTTC. Its translation is CASSLADRGLEGYTF.

This clone was recorded once. CDR3 in amino acids: CASSITSLRNEQFF. The DNA for the CDR3 is TGTGCCAGTAGTATTACTAGCTTGCGCAATGAGCAGTTCTTC. J is TRBJ2-1 and V is TRBV19, with TRBD2 as a possible D gene (6 bases). CDR3 length: 14 amino acids. V shed 3 bases and J shed 6 bases, with 12 bases lying between them. The V gene's germline CDR1 is LNHDA and CDR2 SQIVND (reference sequence).

CDR3 DNA sequence: TGCAGTGCTAGTCTTGGGCAGAACACTGAAGCTTTCTTT. This translates into CSASLGQNTEAFF. The gene calls are TRBV20-1 and TRBJ1-1; D remains unclear. CDR1 is DFQATT and CDR2 is SNEGSKA in the germline V gene (reference sequence). This CDR3 has 13 amino acids. Trimming removed 3 bases from V and 1 base from J, with 9 bases in between.

V gene TRBV4-3 combines with J gene TRBJ1-3; D ambiguous. The germline V and J ends were trimmed by 1 base and 0 bases, with 7 bases remaining between them. CDR1 LGHNA and CDR2 YSLEER come from the germline V gene. This CDR3 contains 15 residues. The CDR3 protein is CASSQGGDSGNTIYF. In DNA, the CDR3 is TGCGCCAGCAGCCAAGGGGGAGACTCTGGAAACACCATATATTTT.

This sequence joins TRBV7-9 and TRBJ1-2; TRBD1 agrees at 8 bases. Looked up from germline, CDR1 is SEHNR and CDR2 is FQNEAQ (reference sequence). J lost 4 bases, V lost 6 bases, and 10 bases had no gene match. This CDR3 contains 15 residues. DNA of the CDR3: TGTGCCAGCAGTGTAGGGGCGGGACAGGTCTATGGCTACACCTTC. It specifies CASSVGAGQVYGYTF.

The genes are TRBV7-9 and TRBJ1-6; the match to TRBD1 covers 7 bases. V shed 5 bases and J 6 bases; nucleotides not matched to a gene: 7. Germline CDR1 SEHNR, CDR2 FQNEAQ (reference sequence). This CDR3 is built from 15 residues. The CDR3 sequence: CASSPDRVRNSPLHF. CDR3 nucleotides: TGTGCCAGCAGCCCAGACAGGGTTCGTAATTCACCCCTCCACTTT.

The V and J genes are TRBV7-3 and TRBJ1-3; 8 nucleotides line up with TRBD1. The CDR3 totals 13 residues. CDR1 and CDR2 (germline): SGHTA, FQGTGA. Trimming removed 4 bases from V and 6 bases from J; junction bases left unmatched: 2. The CDR3 reads CASSWTGTNTIYF. The DNA for the CDR3 is TGTGCCAGCAGCTGGACAGGGACAAACACCATATATTTT.

The chain recombines TRBV19 with TRBJ1-1; a possible D gene is TRBD1 (6 bases). The CDR3 consists of 14 residues. Germline CDR1 and CDR2: LNHDA and SQIVND (reference sequence). Trimming removed 6 bases at V and 0 bases at J, with 11 bases between. The CDR3, as DNA: TGTGCCAGTAGATACAGGGCCATGAACACTGAAGCTTTCTTT. This encodes CASRYRAMNTEAFF.

The chain recombines TRBV6-2 or TRBV6-3 with TRBJ1-1, with D uncertain. The length of the CDR3 is 11 residues. The V gene's germline CDR1 is MNHEY and CDR2 SVGEGT. Between the trimmed V and J ends, which lost 6 bases and 8 bases, there was a span of 10 bases. CDR3 loop: CASSRQMEAFF. CDR3 nucleotide sequence: TGTGCCAGCAGCCGGCAGATGGAAGCTTTCTTT.

V gene TRBV7-2 combines with J gene TRBJ2-1; 10 nucleotides line up with TRBD2. This CDR3 is built from 16 residues. The V segment lost 4 bases and the J segment 5 bases; nucleotides outside the gene matches: 8. Germline V gene sequence: CDR1 SGHTA, CDR2 FQGNSA. This CDR3 reads CASSSSAGGLHNEQFF. Here the CDR3 DNA reads TGTGCCAGCAGCTCCTCAGCGGGAGGGCTACACAATGAGCAGTTCTTC.

The chain employs TRBV4-3 and TRBJ1-3; no definite D call. Trimming removed 1 base from V and 2 bases from J, with 9 bases in between. The CDR3 runs to 15 residues. CDR1 LGHNA and CDR2 YSLEER come from the germline V gene. CDR3: CASSQARGTGNTIYF. The CDR3 coding sequence is TGCGCCAGCAGCCAAGCGCGGGGAACTGGAAACACCATATATTTT.

V gene TRBV7-9 combines with J gene TRBJ2-7, with 9 bases identical to TRBD1. This CDR3 region has 16 residues. V lost 4 bases, J lost 5 bases, and 12 bases stayed unmatched. CDR1 and CDR2 from the germline V gene are SEHNR and FQNEAQ (reference sequence). CDR3 sequence reads: CASSSGQGTQEDEQYF. The CDR3 DNA reads as TGTGCCAGCAGCTCGGGACAGGGCACCCAGGAGGACGAGCAGTACTTC. The full variable domain, its missing parts supplied by reference TRBV7-9 and TRBJ2-7, is DTGVSQNPRHKITKRGQNVTFRCDPISEHNRLYWYRQTLGQGPEFLTYFQNEAQLEKSRLLSDRFSAERPKGSFSTLEIQRTEQGDSAMYLCASSSGQGTQEDEQYFGPGTRLTVT.

The rearrangement uses TRBV6-4 and TRBJ2-1; 9 bases align to TRBD2. CDR3 length equals 15 residues. CDR1 is MRHNA and CDR2 is SNTAGT in the germline V gene. Germline trimming cut 5 bases from V and 7 bases from J; bases unmatched to any gene: 9. This CDR3 reads CASSPFAGGLNEQFF. The CDR3 bases are TGTGCCAGCAGTCCCTTCGCGGGAGGGTTAAATGAGCAGTTCTTC.